A selection of T cell receptor beta chains follows, all from one sample in a study of persistence of HIV-infected CD4 T cells. The method was immunoSEQ multiplex PCR; TCRdb's version includes in-frame clones alone and lacks a portion of them. The table records some 32,000 clones, 80% to 90% of them present only once. Their cognate antigens are unknown. The material was CD4+ T cells sorted from PBMCs after approximately 18-hour stimulation, obtained from a patient who received antiretroviral therapy. The receptors shown here come from an adult woman with HIV who was CMV-seropositive. Both conserved end residues are part of each CDR3. Fields, in order: clone size, J gene, V gene, CDR3 protein. Clone sizes are given selectively: once, few, many, or a class where the clone is expanded.

size: few
J: TRBJ2-7
V: TRBV3-1/TRBV3-2
CDR3: CASRDSGRDSYEQYF

size: -
J: TRBJ1-3
V: TRBV6-5
CDR3: CASTGENSGNTIYF

size: once
J: TRBJ2-2
V: TRBV6-5
CDR3: CASSPFTNTGELFF

size: -
J: TRBJ2-1
V: TRBV5-1
CDR3: CASSFRGRGRDEQFF

size: -
J: TRBJ2-7
V: TRBV15
CDR3: CATSSRQGALRGQYF

size: -
J: TRBJ2-3
V: TRBV3-1/TRBV3-2
CDR3: CASSQQGLAGGPKDTQYF

size: -
J: TRBJ2-2
V: TRBV6-4
CDR3: CASSVRGGTGELFF

size: few
J: TRBJ2-2
V: TRBV10-1
CDR3: CASSQSRSNTGELFF

size: -
J: TRBJ1-5
V: TRBV7-2
CDR3: CASSLGGGSNQPQHF

size: -
J: TRBJ2-6
V: TRBV4-3
CDR3: CASSQGDRTGANVLTF

size: -
J: TRBJ2-3
V: TRBV29-1
CDR3: CSVARGLAKRYDSTDTQYF

size: -
J: TRBJ1-5
V: TRBV7-6
CDR3: CASSLVPPLDYSNQPQHF

size: -
J: TRBJ2-2
V: TRBV7-3
CDR3: CASSPSTAGELFF

size: once
J: TRBJ1-3
V: TRBV28
CDR3: CASSFYRAGNTIYF

size: -
J: TRBJ2-7
V: TRBV28
CDR3: CASTPSGTVSSYEQYF

size: -
J: TRBJ2-7
V: TRBV7-2
CDR3: CASSLGPLDRQYF

size: -
J: TRBJ1-4
V: TRBV30
CDR3: CACTGQTHEKLFF

size: -
J: TRBJ2-7
V: TRBV5-1
CDR3: CASSLGGSNYEQYF

size: -
J: TRBJ2-7
V: TRBV9
CDR3: CASSAEGSSYEQYF

size: -
J: TRBJ2-5
V: TRBV4-3
CDR3: CASSQGGGGRETQYF

size: -
J: TRBJ1-1
V: TRBV18
CDR3: CASSPLSVLSNTEAFF

size: -
J: TRBJ1-2
V: TRBV5-1
CDR3: CASSLYDVNYGYTF

size: -
J: TRBJ2-2
V: TRBV3-1/TRBV3-2
CDR3: CASSPPSRNTGELFF

size: -
J: TRBJ2-1
V: TRBV7-3
CDR3: CASSSNREEQFF

size: -
J: TRBJ1-1
V: TRBV28
CDR3: CASRLRGQGNTEAFF